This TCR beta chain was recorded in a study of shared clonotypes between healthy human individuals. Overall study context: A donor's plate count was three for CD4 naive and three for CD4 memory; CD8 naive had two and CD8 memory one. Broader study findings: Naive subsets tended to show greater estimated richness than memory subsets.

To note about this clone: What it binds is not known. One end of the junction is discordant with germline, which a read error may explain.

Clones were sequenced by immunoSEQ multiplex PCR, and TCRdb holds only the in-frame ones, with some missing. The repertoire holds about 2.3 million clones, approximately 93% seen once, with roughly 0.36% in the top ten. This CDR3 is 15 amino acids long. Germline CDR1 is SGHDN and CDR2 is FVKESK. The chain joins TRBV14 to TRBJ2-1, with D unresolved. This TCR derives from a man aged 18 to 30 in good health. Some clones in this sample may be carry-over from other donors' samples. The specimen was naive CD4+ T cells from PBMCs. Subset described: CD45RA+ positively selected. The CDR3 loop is CACTQAEPLYSEQFF. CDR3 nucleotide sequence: TGTGCCTGTACCCAGGCGGAACCCCTCTACAGTGAGCAGTTCTTC. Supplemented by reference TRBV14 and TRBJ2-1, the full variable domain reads EAGVTQFPSHSVIEKGQTVTLRCDPISGHDNLYWYRRVMGKEIKFLLHFVKESKQDESGMPNNRFLAERTGGTYSTLKVQPAELEDSGVYFCACTQAEPLYSEQFFGPGTRLTVL.